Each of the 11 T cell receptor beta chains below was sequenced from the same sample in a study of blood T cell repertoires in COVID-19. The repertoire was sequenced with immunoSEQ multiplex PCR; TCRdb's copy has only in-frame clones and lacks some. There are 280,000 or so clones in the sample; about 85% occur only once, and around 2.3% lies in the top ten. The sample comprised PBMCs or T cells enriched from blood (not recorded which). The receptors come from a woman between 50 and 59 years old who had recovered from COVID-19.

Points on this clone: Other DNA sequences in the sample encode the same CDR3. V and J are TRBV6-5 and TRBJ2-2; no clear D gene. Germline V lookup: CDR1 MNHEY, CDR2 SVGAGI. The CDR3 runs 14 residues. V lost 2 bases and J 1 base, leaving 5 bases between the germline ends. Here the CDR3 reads CASSYNRNTGELFF. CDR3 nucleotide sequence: TGTGCCAGCAGTTACAACAGGAACACCGGGGAGCTGTTTTTT.

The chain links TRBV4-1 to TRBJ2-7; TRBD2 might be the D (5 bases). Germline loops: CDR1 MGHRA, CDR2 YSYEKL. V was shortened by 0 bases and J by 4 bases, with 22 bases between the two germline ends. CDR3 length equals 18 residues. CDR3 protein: CASSQDHRNSPGNYEQYF. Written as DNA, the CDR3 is TGCGCCAGCAGCCAAGATCATAGGAACTCGCCGGGGAATTACGAGCAGTACTTC.

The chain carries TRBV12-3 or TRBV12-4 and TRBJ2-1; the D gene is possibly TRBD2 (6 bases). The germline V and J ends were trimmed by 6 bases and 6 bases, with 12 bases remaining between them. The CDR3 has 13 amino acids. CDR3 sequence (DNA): TGTGCCAGCAGATTGACTAGAGTCAATGAGCAGTTCTTC. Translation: CASRLTRVNEQFF.

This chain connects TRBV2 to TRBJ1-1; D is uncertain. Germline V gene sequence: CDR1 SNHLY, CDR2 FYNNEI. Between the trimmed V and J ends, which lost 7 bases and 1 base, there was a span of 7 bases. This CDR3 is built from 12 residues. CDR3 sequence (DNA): TGTGCCAGCACTCGGGGGAACACTGAAGCTTTCTTT. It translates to CASTRGNTEAFF.

The DNA of the CDR3 is TGTGCCAGCAGTTTATGGGGCCGCTATGGAAACACCATATATTTT. Translation: CASSLWGRYGNTIYF. This chain uses TRBV28 with TRBJ1-3; D is unclear. This CDR3 has 15 residues. Trimming cost V 0 bases and J 3 bases, with 9 bases left between them. Germline V CDR1 and CDR2: MDHEN, SYDVKM.

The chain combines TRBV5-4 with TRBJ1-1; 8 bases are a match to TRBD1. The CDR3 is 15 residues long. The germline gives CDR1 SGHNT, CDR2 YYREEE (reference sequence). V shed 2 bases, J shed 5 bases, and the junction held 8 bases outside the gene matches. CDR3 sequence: CASSFQGARGTEAFF. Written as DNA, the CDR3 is TGTGCCAGCAGCTTTCAGGGGGCGCGGGGAACTGAAGCTTTCTTT.

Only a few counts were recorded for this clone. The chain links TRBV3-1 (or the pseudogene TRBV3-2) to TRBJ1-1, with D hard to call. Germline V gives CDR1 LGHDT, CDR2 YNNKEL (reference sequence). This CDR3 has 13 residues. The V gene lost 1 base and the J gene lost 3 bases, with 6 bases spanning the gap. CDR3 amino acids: CASSQGHYTEAFF. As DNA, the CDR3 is TGTGCCAGCAGCCAAGGGCATTACACTGAAGCTTTCTTT.

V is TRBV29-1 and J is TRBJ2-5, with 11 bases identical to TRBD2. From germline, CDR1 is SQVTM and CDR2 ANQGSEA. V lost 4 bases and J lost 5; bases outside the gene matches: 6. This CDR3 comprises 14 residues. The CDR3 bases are TGCAGCGTTGCTAGCGGGGGGACTGGGGAGACCCAGTACTTC. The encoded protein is CSVASGGTGETQYF.

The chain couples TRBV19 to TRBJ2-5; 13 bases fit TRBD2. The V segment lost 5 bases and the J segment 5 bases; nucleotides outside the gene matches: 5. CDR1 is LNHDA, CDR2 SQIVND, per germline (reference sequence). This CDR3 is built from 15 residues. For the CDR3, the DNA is TGTGCCAGTAGTGGGGGACTAGCGGGGAGGGAGACCCAGTACTTC. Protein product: CASSGGLAGRETQYF.

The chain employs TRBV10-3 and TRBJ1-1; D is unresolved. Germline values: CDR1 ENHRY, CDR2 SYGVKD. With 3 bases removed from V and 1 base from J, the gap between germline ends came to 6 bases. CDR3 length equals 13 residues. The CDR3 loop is CAISDGQNTEAFF. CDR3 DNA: TGTGCCATCAGTGATGGGCAGAACACTGAAGCTTTCTTT.

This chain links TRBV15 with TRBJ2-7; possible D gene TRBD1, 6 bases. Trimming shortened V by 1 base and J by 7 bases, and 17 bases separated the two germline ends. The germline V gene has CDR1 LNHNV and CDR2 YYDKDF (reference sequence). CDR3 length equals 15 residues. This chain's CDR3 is CATSRASPGVGEQYF. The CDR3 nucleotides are TGTGCCACCAGCAGAGCGTCTCCAGGGGTGGGTGAGCAGTACTTC.